This T cell receptor beta chain was observed in a study of blood T cell repertoires in COVID-19 (TCRdb year 2020). About the study as a whole: Collaborator samples came from the United States, Italy and Spain and covered acute and convalescent phases of COVID-19. A de-identified subject ID, COVID-19 status, age in years and sex were almost always included in the sample metadata. The repertoires were released in a freely available public database intended as a resource for research on the immune response to SARS-CoV-2. Subjects who had been exposed to COVID-19, were actively infected with it, or had recovered from it provided the deeply sampled blood TCRbeta repertoires that made up the dataset. The material from the prospective study consisted of cDNA or gDNA derived from T cells, B-cell-depleted T cells, or PBMCs. Where HLA class I and class II types were available, the types were taken from metadata supplied by the sample provider, not from assay-based typing. The samples were drawn from two sources: the first 160 participants of the ongoing ImmuneRACE study, and fewer than 1,500 subjects contributed by 6 global collaborators. Here is what the overall study found, with its caveats: How much clinical and demographic metadata was included differed by source and by participant, and the metadata was provided uncurated.

TCRbeta CDR3 regions were amplified from genomic DNA using the immunoSEQ Assay, a bias-controlled multiplex PCR. On the study's bioinformatics: The number of nucleated cells in each sample was estimated by amplification of reference gene primers within the assay. To quantify the absolute abundance of each unique TCRbeta CDR3 rearrangement, sequence reads were collapsed and filtered. Productive Simpson clonality was computed per sample as the square root of Simpson's diversity index over productive rearrangements. TCRdb retrieved this table from immuneACCESS and kept in-frame rearrangements only. Not all clones are present; in checked studies, unresolved V genes account for under half, and no reason is known for the remainder. V, J and clone size are taken as reported in that table, and D and trimming were inferred from the DNA itself. The sample table lists tens of thousands of clones, roughly four fifths of them with a count of one. Approximately 6.7% of the sample goes to the ten largest clones.

CDR1 and CDR2 are drawn from the germline V gene: MDHEN, SYDVKM. Trimming leaves V shorter by 6 bases and J shorter by 4 bases, with the junction holding 3 bases beyond the gene matches. The cysteine opens and the phenylalanine closes a CDR3 of 13 amino acids. The retained sequence is limited to the CDR3, 39 bases, with the frame set at the first base. The collaborating institutions used their own protocols to collect whole blood in K2EDTA tubes. For TCRbeta analysis, collaborators shipped samples in one of three forms: frozen whole blood, isolated PBMCs, or DNA extracted from either of those sample types. Remarks on this clone: The target of this receptor is not known. No qualities accompany the bases; no much larger clone lies one base away.

Recombination connected TRBV28 to TRBJ2-7; 10 of the junction bases match TRBD2. This TCR was sampled from a man aged 50-60 years with active or convalescent COVID-19. Sequenced sample: peripheral blood. The DNA reads as follows: TGTGCCAGCAGGAGCGGGGGGGCTTACGAGCAGTACTTC. Its amino acids are CASRSGGAYEQYF.